Described below is a single TCR beta chain sequence and its context. Its target is unknown. This sample is part of a study of cytotoxic CD8 clonotypes in ibrutinib-treated CLL. Turning to the study itself: The patients comprised some twelve relapsed/refractory and over 14 treatment-naive cases, approximately 17 IGHV unmutated. Samples averaged around 280,000 productive templates and more than 85,000 productive rearrangements.

Data came from immunoSEQ multiplex PCR; TCRdb stores just in-frame clones and leaves some out. The sample has some 140,000 clones, roughly 90% seen once; the top ten hold 10% to 12%. Germline V CDR1 and CDR2: MNHEY, SVGAGI. The CDR3 spans 15 residues. Trimming stripped 6 bases from V and 0 bases from J, with 12 bases between. Study findings and constraints: Contraction or stability on treatment was seen for public clonotypes, which were uncommon. Baseline levels of clonality went above those of age-matched healthy donors and moved with circulating CD8+ T-cell counts.

The sample in question was PBMCs, obtained after 12 months of ibrutinib treatment. This clonotype originated in a human donor with chronic lymphocytic leukemia. The chain recombines TRBV6-5 with TRBJ1-5, with D tentatively TRBD1 (5 bases). CDR3 sequence (DNA): TGTGCCAGCAGCCCGACAGAAAATAGCAATCAGCCCCAGCATTTT. It is translated as CASSPTENSNQPQHF.